This is a list of T cell receptor beta chains from one sample in a study of T-cell reconstitution after alpha-beta-depleted transplantation in children. Using its own MiXCR run on the PCR reads, TCRdb lists one record per CDR3 protein. Among some 460,000 distinct CDR3 sequences listed, around 15% were seen once. The specimen was PBMCs, mostly from graft donor cells, collected 360 days after TCRalphabeta/CD19-depleted stem cell transplant. These receptors were collected from a boy under two years old who had a stem cell transplant for Wiskott-Aldrich syndrome, so the T cells may come from the graft donor. Both conserved end residues are part of each CDR3. A D gene is named only where the DNA matches it firmly. Only some rows state a clone size, as once, few, many or a class for expanded clones.

D gene	V gene	J gene	clone size	CDR3 DNA	CDR3 protein
TRBD2	TRBV20-1	TRBJ2-1	-	TGCAGTGCTAGCGGGGGGTTCTACAATGAGCAGTTCTTC	CSASGGFYNEQFF
TRBD1	TRBV12-3/TRBV12-4	TRBJ2-5	few	TGTGCCAGCACCTCCACAGGGGCGTTAGAGACCCAGTACTTC	CASTSTGALETQYF
TRBD1	TRBV6-5	TRBJ2-5	-	TGTGCCAGCAGTTCACTCCGGGACAGGGAGCAAGAGACCCAGTACTTC	CASSSLRDREQETQYF
TRBD2	TRBV29-1	TRBJ2-1	-	TGCAGCTCGTATCGACTCCTAGCGGCTCCCTCGGATGAGCAGTTCTTC	CSSYRLLAAPSDEQFF
TRBD1	TRBV12-3/TRBV12-4	TRBJ1-5	few	TGTGCCAGCAGGGGGGACAGGGGAAATCAGCCCCAGCATTTT	CASRGDRGNQPQHF
TRBD2	TRBV5-1	TRBJ2-1	few	TGCGCCAGCACCCCGTCCTTAGCGGGTGAAAATGAGCAGTTCTTC	CASTPSLAGENEQFF
-	TRBV4-2	TRBJ2-1	few	TGTGCCAGCAGCCAAGAGAAGGTCCTCCTCAATGAGCAGTTCTTC	CASSQEKVLLNEQFF
-	TRBV12-3/TRBV12-4	TRBJ1-4	few	TGTGCCAGCAGGGGTGGGAGGAATGAAAAACTGTTTTTT	CASRGGRNEKLFF
-	TRBV5-5	TRBJ2-1	few	TGTGCCAGCAGCCGAGACCCTCTGACTGAGAATGAGCAGTTCTTC	CASSRDPLTENEQFF
-	TRBV6-5	TRBJ2-7	many	TGTGCCAGCAGGGCAGGTCTCCCCGAGTTCTACGAGCAGTACTTC	CASRAGLPEFYEQYF
-	TRBV6-2/TRBV6-3	TRBJ2-6	many	TGTGCCAGCAGTTTCTGGGGGACGGGGGCCAACGTCCTGACTTTC	CASSFWGTGANVLTF
TRBD2	TRBV20-1	TRBJ2-7	few	TGCAGTGCTAGAGCAATAGCGGGTGTTGCTTACGAGCAGTACTTC	CSARAIAGVAYEQYF
-	TRBV12-3/TRBV12-4	TRBJ2-5	-	TGTGCCAGCAGTTACCTACTGGCACTAACCTGGGGCCAAGAGACCCAGTACTTC	CASSYLLALTWGQETQYF
TRBD2	TRBV5-6	TRBJ2-1	once	TGTGCCAGCAGTTTAGCGGGAGGGCTTAAGCAGTTCTTC	CASSLAGGLKQFF
-	TRBV12-3/TRBV12-4	TRBJ2-7	few	TGTGCCAGCAGTCCCCCAACACACCCTTTCTCCTACGAGCAGTACTTC	CASSPPTHPFSYEQYF
-	TRBV18	TRBJ1-2	-	TGTGCCAGCTCACTCAAGCGGGGCGACTATGGCTACACCTTC	CASSLKRGDYGYTF
-	TRBV9	TRBJ2-7	-	TGTGCCAGCAGCCGCGAGAAACAGGGCAACGAGCAGTACTTC	CASSREKQGNEQYF
-	TRBV4-2	TRBJ1-3	few	TGTGCCAGCAGCCAAGGGACCAACCCCCGAAACACCATATATTTT	CASSQGTNPRNTIYF
TRBD1	TRBV12-3/TRBV12-4	TRBJ2-7	few	TGTGCCAGCAGTGCCCACCGGGACAGGGGTATCTACGAGCAGTACTTC	CASSAHRDRGIYEQYF
-	TRBV7-7	TRBJ2-2	-	TGTGCCAGCAGCTCCAGCCGGGGGAGAATCGGGGAGCTGTTTTTT	CASSSSRGRIGELFF
TRBD1	TRBV5-1	TRBJ1-6	-	TGCGCCAGCAGCCATGGACAGGTTAATTCACCCCTCCACTTT	CASSHGQVNSPLHF
-	TRBV14	TRBJ2-5	many	TGTGCCAGCAGCCAAGTACGTCGGTCGCTAGGCGGGACCCAGTACTTC	CASSQVRRSLGGTQYF
-	TRBV5-1	TRBJ2-3	-	TGCGCCAGCACCTTGATCGGGGCCACAGATACGCAGTATTTT	CASTLIGATDTQYF
TRBD1	TRBV12-3/TRBV12-4	TRBJ2-6	-	TGTGCCAGCAGTTTACGAGGGGGCTCCTCTGGGGCCAACGTCCTGACTTTC	CASSLRGGSSGANVLTF
-	TRBV15	TRBJ2-6	-	TGTGCCACCAGCAGGGGTGGAGGGGCCAACGTCCTGACTTTC	CATSRGGGANVLTF
-	TRBV28	TRBJ2-5	few	TGTGCCAGCACCTGGGACGGCCAAGAGACCCAGTACTTC	CASTWDGQETQYF
-	TRBV7-9	TRBJ2-7	-	TGTGCCAGCAGCTTAGGAGGGTTGGACGAGCAGTACTTC	CASSLGGLDEQYF
TRBD1	TRBV5-1	TRBJ1-1	many	TGCGCCAGCAGCTTAGGGACAGACACTGAAGCTTTCTTT	CASSLGTDTEAFF
-	TRBV20-1	TRBJ2-3	-	TGCAGTGCTAGCGCCCCGGGACTTAGACAAGATACGCAGTATTTT	CSASAPGLRQDTQYF
-	TRBV14	TRBJ2-5	-	TGTGCCAGCAGCCAAGTACGTGGGGGGCACCTCCAAGAGACCCAGTACTTC	CASSQVRGGHLQETQYF
TRBD2	TRBV11-2	TRBJ2-7	-	TGTGCCAGCAGCTTACCCGGACTAGCGGGAGCATCGTCGTACGAGCAGTACTTC	CASSLPGLAGASSYEQYF
TRBD1	TRBV28	TRBJ2-1	-	TGTGCCAGCCGGGACAGGGGGGGGAATGAGCAGTTCTTC	CASRDRGGNEQFF
-	TRBV12-3/TRBV12-4	TRBJ1-5	few	TGTGCCAGCAGTTTTGGCAGGGACGATCAGCCCCAGCATTTT	CASSFGRDDQPQHF
TRBD2	TRBV11-2	TRBJ2-2	-	TGTGCCAGCAGCTTAGTGGTAGGGGTAGCGGGGTCGACCGGGGAGCTGTTTTTT	CASSLVVGVAGSTGELFF
-	TRBV20-1	TRBJ2-1	few	TGCAGTGCTAGAGCGGCCCTTTCCTACAATGAGCAGTTCTTC	CSARAALSYNEQFF
-	TRBV3-1	TRBJ2-2	-	TGTGCCAGCAGCCAAGGTTCAGGGGCCGGGGAGCTGTTTTTT	CASSQGSGAGELFF
-	TRBV28	TRBJ1-2	few	TGTGCCAGCAGTTTGACCAAGAACTATGGCTACACCTTC	CASSLTKNYGYTF
TRBD1	TRBV5-1	TRBJ2-6	-	TGCGCCAGCAGCTTGGGGGGACAGCGTTCCTCTGGGGCCAACGTCCTGACTTTC	CASSLGGQRSSGANVLTF
TRBD1	TRBV20-1	TRBJ1-2	few	TGCAGTGCTATCCCTCCCTCGACAGGGTACTATGGCTACACCTTC	CSAIPPSTGYYGYTF
-	TRBV12-3/TRBV12-4	TRBJ2-3	-	TGTGCCAGCAGTTTGGTAGGGGGAGGTACGCAGTATTTT	CASSLVGGGTQYF
-	TRBV5-1	TRBJ2-2	few	TGCGCCACCTCCGGGATTCTCACCGGGGAGCTGTTTTTT	CATSGILTGELFF
-	TRBV5-5	TRBJ2-1	few	TGTGCCAGCAGCTTGCTACTGCCAGGGGACTACAATGAGCAGTTCTTC	CASSLLLPGDYNEQFF
-	TRBV12-3/TRBV12-4	TRBJ2-3	few	TGTGCCAGCAGTTTCCGGGGACCTAGCACAGATACGCAGTATTTT	CASSFRGPSTDTQYF